Presented here are 23 T cell receptor beta chains from one specimen sequenced in a study of blood T cell repertoires in COVID-19 (TCRdb year 2020). Library preparation was by the immunoSEQ multiplex PCR assay. TCRdb carries this immuneACCESS record with in-frame sequences only. Its versions omit some clonotypes, under half of them owing to an unresolved V gene in the studies checked, with the rest unexplained. The sample has approximately 460,000 clones on record, 85% to 90% of them singletons. About 0.91% of the sample belongs to the ten largest clones. Sequencing was performed on peripheral blood. Receptors were obtained from a man younger than 35 with COVID-19, enrolled during active disease.

This chain uses TRBV6-1 with TRBJ1-4, with 10 bases identical to TRBD1. The CDR3 has 15 residues. Unmatched junction bases numbered 4, after V lost 3 bases and J lost 6 bases. Germline V gene sequence: CDR1 MNHNS, CDR2 SASEGT. As DNA, the CDR3 is TGTGCCAGCAGTGATCCGGGACAGGGGCATGAAAAACTGTTTTTT. Protein product: CASSDPGQGHEKLFF.

This chain connects TRBV6-5 to TRBJ1-5; no clear D gene. V dropped 0 bases and J dropped 0 bases, with 9 bases sitting between them. In germline, CDR1 is MNHEY, CDR2 SVGAGI. This CDR3 is built from 16 residues. Here the CDR3 DNA reads TGTGCCAGCAGTTACTCCCGCGTATATAGCAATCAGCCCCAGCATTTT. It yields the protein CASSYSRVYSNQPQHF.

The chain has TRBV7-2 and TRBJ1-2; 8 nucleotides match TRBD1. The CDR3 runs 15 residues. The J segment lost 8 bases and the V segment lost 2 bases, leaving 10 bases of the junction unmatched. Germline loops: CDR1 SGHTA, CDR2 FQGNSA. The CDR3 sequence is CASSLSPPGGRGYTF. CDR3 nucleotides: TGTGCCAGCAGCTTATCCCCCCCAGGGGGCAGGGGCTACACCTTC.

This clone was found once. The V gene is TRBV18, the J gene TRBJ2-7; tentatively, D is TRBD1 (5 bases). Trimming took 1 base from V and 5 from J, leaving 15 bases between them. The CDR3 is 15 residues long. CDR1 is KGHSH and CDR2 is LQKENI in the germline V gene. Here the CDR3 DNA reads TGTGCCAGCTCACCACTGCAGGGTCGGACGGACGAGCAGTACTTC. Protein: CASSPLQGRTDEQYF.

The chain carries TRBV18 and TRBJ1-4, with 8 bases aligning to TRBD1. Looked up from germline, CDR1 is KGHSH and CDR2 is LQKENI. The ends lost 3 bases at V and 1 base at J; junction bases unmatched: 4. The CDR3 runs to 16 residues. CDR3 DNA: TGTGCCAGCTCACCCGGACAGGGCAGAACTAATGAAAAACTGTTTTTT. Its protein product is CASSPGQGRTNEKLFF.

This chain joins TRBV4-1 and TRBJ2-1, with 9 bases aligning to TRBD1. In germline, CDR1 is MGHRA, CDR2 YSYEKL. CDR3 length: 17 amino acids. V lost 4 bases to trimming and J lost 7 bases; unmatched junction nucleotides: 14. The CDR3 DNA follows: TGCGCCAGCAGCCCCCTATCCACAGGGGGCAAGGGGAATGAGCAGTTCTTC. Protein sequence: CASSPLSTGGKGNEQFF.

V and J are TRBV19 and TRBJ1-4; a weak D match, TRBD1 (6 bases). The CDR3 totals 15 residues. Between the trimmed V and J ends, which lost 3 bases and 8 bases, there was a span of 16 bases. The germline gives CDR1 LNHDA, CDR2 SQIVND (reference sequence). CDR3 residues: CASSIGSRGGEKLFF. The DNA of the CDR3 is TGTGCCAGTAGTATTGGCTCCAGGGGTGGAGAAAAACTGTTTTTT.

The chain links TRBV27 to TRBJ2-7, with D possibly being TRBD1 (6 bases). The CDR3 has 15 residues. V gave up 6 bases and J gave up 7 bases, with 22 bases separating them. Germline CDR1 and CDR2: MNHEY and SMNVEV (reference sequence). DNA of the CDR3: TGTGCCAGCAGCCCGGCCGGGGCAGGGGAGATGGAGCAGTACTTC. Amino acid sequence: CASSPAGAGEMEQYF.

This clone was seen just once. The chain has TRBV29-1 and TRBJ2-1; 8 nucleotides align to TRBD2. V lost 7 bases, J lost 3 bases, and 5 bases stayed unmatched. The CDR3 runs 13 residues. The germline gives CDR1 SQVTM, CDR2 ANQGSEA. CDR3 region: CSGAGVDYNEQFF. For the CDR3, the DNA is TGCAGCGGAGCGGGGGTGGACTACAATGAGCAGTTCTTC.

This clone was seen a single time. This chain uses TRBV19 with TRBJ1-1; maybe TRBD1 (6 bases). V was clipped by 7 bases and J by 2 bases, with 14 bases between them. Germline lookup yields CDR1 LNHDA and CDR2 SQIVND (reference sequence). The CDR3 sequence is 14 residues long. CDR3 sequence (DNA): TGTGCCAGTATCAGGGGCCGAGGTAACACTGAAGCTTTCTTT. Translating gives CASIRGRGNTEAFF.

This clone has only a few counts. The V gene is TRBV5-1, the J gene TRBJ1-4, with D unresolved. V lost 5 bases and J 0 bases, leaving 8 bases between the germline ends. From germline, CDR1 is SGHRS and CDR2 YFSETQ. The CDR3 spans 14 residues. CDR3 sequence (DNA): TGCGCCAGCAGTCGGGATACAACTAATGAAAAACTGTTTTTT. As protein: CASSRDTTNEKLFF.

A remark on this clone: At the DNA level, this CDR3 is encoded by other sequences in the same sample as well. V gene TRBV5-1 combines with J gene TRBJ2-5, with unresolved D. V shed 0 bases and J shed 5 bases, with 5 bases lying between them. CDR1 is SGHRS and CDR2 is YFSETQ in the germline V gene. The CDR3 runs 12 residues. DNA of the CDR3: TGCGCCAGCAGCTTGGTCGGGGAGACCCAGTACTTC. The encoded protein is CASSLVGETQYF.

V usage is TRBV11-3 and J usage is TRBJ2-7; 8 bases line up with TRBD1. The CDR3 spans 14 residues. After removal of 1 base from V and 3 bases from J, the junction contained 2 bases not matched to a gene. Germline CDR1 is SGHNT and CDR2 is YENEEA. In DNA, the CDR3 is TGTGCCAGCAGCTTAGTGGGACAGGTCTACGAGCAGTACTTC. This gives the protein CASSLVGQVYEQYF.

This chain joins TRBV5-5 and TRBJ2-5; possibly TRBD2 for D (6 bases). The germline gives CDR1 SGHKS, CDR2 YYEKEE (reference sequence). The CDR3 contains 15 residues. Trimming removed 4 bases from V and 5 bases from J, with 18 bases in between. CDR3 residues: CASSPGTLNGETQYF. In nucleotides, the CDR3 is TGTGCCAGCAGCCCCGGGACTCTCAATGGGGAGACCCAGTACTTC. Full variable domain (rest looked up from reference TRBV5-5 and TRBJ2-5): DAGVTQSPTHLIKTRGQQVTLRCSPISGHKSVSWYQQVLGQGPQFIFQYYEKEERGRGNFPDRFSARQFPNYSSELNVNALLLGDSALYLCASSPGTLNGETQYFGPGTRLLVL.

The chain employs TRBV12-3 or TRBV12-4 and TRBJ2-1, with 9 bases identical to TRBD1. Unmatched junction bases numbered 7, after V lost 8 bases and J lost 8 bases. The CDR3 extends over 13 amino acids. CDR3 residues: CASSGTGYHEQFF. The CDR3 DNA follows: TGTGCCAGCTCAGGGACAGGGTACCATGAGCAGTTCTTC.

The chain carries TRBV4-2 and TRBJ2-3; weak D call: TRBD2 (6 bases). Deletions cut 2 bases from V and 6 bases from J, with 15 bases between. The CDR3 covers 15 residues. Germline V gives CDR1 LGHNA, CDR2 YNFKEQ. CDR3 nucleotides: TGTGCCAGCAGCCAAAATCCTGGAGGGCCGGATACGCAGTATTTT. This encodes CASSQNPGGPDTQYF.

This clone was recorded a few times. The chain links TRBV29-1 to TRBJ2-1; TRBD1 matches 9 bases. Per germline, CDR1 SQVTM and CDR2 ANQGSEA. The CDR3 covers 14 residues. V gave up 8 bases and J gave up 6 bases; unmatched junction bases: 11. The CDR3 is CSIPGTGWGNEQFF. CDR3 nucleotides: TGCAGCATCCCCGGGACAGGGTGGGGCAATGAGCAGTTCTTC.

The chain couples TRBV6-2 or TRBV6-3 to TRBJ2-2; D might be TRBD1 (6 bases). The V end lost 5 bases, the J end lost 5 bases, and 9 bases lay between the germline ends. Per the germline V gene, CDR1 is MNHEY and CDR2 is SVGEGT. The CDR3 runs 13 residues. This chain's CDR3 is CASSQTGTGELFF. CDR3 nucleotides: TGTGCCAGCAGTCAGACAGGTACCGGGGAGCTGTTTTTT.

The V call is TRBV15, the J call TRBJ2-1, with 10 bases matching TRBD2. V shed 0 bases and J 3 bases; nucleotides not matched to a gene: 14. The CDR3 loop spans 20 amino acids. From germline, CDR1 is LNHNV and CDR2 YYDKDF (reference sequence). CDR3 loop: CATSRDFGTSATDIYNEQFF. In DNA, the CDR3 is TGTGCCACCAGCAGAGATTTCGGGACTAGCGCGACAGACATCTACAATGAGCAGTTCTTC.

The V gene is TRBV6-1, the J gene TRBJ2-3, with D perhaps TRBD2 (6 bases). The CDR3 consists of 16 residues. V was shortened by 4 bases and J by 0 bases, with 14 bases between the two germline ends. The germline V gene has CDR1 MNHNS and CDR2 SASEGT. In DNA form, the CDR3 reads TGTGCCAGCAGTGTAACGGCGGGATATAGCACAGATACGCAGTATTTT. Its protein product is CASSVTAGYSTDTQYF.

The chain links TRBV7-2 to TRBJ2-7; D unclear. CDR1 SGHTA and CDR2 FQGNSA come from the germline V gene. The CDR3 has 14 amino acids. Trimming pared 1 base from V and 0 bases from J, leaving 7 bases between. Here the CDR3 reads CASSLGVRSYEQYF. Here the CDR3 DNA reads TGTGCCAGCAGCTTAGGTGTCCGCTCCTACGAGCAGTACTTC.

The V and J genes are TRBV2 and TRBJ1-2, with 12 bases matching TRBD1. CDR1 is SNHLY, CDR2 FYNNEI, per germline. The CDR3 covers 15 residues. Losses at the gene ends were 2 bases for V and 7 bases for J; bases not matched to a gene: 5. CDR3 nucleotides: TGTGCCAGCAGTGAATGGGACAGGGGGCGGATTGGCTACACCTTC. As protein: CASSEWDRGRIGYTF.

The chain couples TRBV6-6 to TRBJ2-7, with D maybe TRBD2 (5 bases). This CDR3 is built from 13 residues. The ends were cut back, 6 bases at V and 4 bases at J, with 13 bases in the middle. Per germline, CDR1 MNHNY and CDR2 SVGAGI (reference sequence). CDR3 in amino acids: CASSPPGIYEQYF. DNA for the CDR3: TGTGCCAGCAGCCCACCGGGGATTTACGAGCAGTACTTC.